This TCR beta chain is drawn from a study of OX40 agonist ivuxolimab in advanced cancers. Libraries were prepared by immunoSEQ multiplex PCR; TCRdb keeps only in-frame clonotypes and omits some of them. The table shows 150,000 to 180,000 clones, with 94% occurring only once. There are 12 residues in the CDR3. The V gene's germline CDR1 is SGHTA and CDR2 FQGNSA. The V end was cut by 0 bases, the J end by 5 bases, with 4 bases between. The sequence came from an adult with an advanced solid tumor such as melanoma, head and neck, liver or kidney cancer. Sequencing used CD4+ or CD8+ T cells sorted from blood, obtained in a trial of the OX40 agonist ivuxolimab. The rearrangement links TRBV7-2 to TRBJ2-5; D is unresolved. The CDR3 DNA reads TGTGCCAGCAGCTTAGCTAGCGAGACCCAGTACTTC. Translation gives CASSLASETQYF.